What follows is one TCR beta chain and its context. Its antigen remains unidentified. Base qualities were left out, and no much larger clone turns up one base away. The sample belongs to a study of T cell responses to AZD1222 COVID-19 vaccine (dated by TCRdb to 2020 to 2023). For context, the study as a whole: Because spike-specific TCR depth and breadth did not differ between the two schedules, AZD1222 recipients who got a second dose at roughly 4 weeks were pooled with those who got a second dose at roughly 12 weeks. TCR sequencing covered 233 trial participants: about 210 given two doses of AZD1222 and approximately 26 given two doses of MenACWY control vaccine. Trial participants were enrolled by age into subgroups of 18-55, 56-69 and 70-plus years, and roughly 150, 30 and 60 TCR-sequenced participants, respectively, were included in these subgroups.

V and J lose 5 bases and 7 bases, and a span of 18 bases separates them. The CDR3 holds 15 amino acids from the cysteine to the phenylalanine. CDR3 DNA is the only sequence kept; it has 45 bases, read in frame from the first base. The CDR1 and CDR2 encoded by the germline V gene (reference sequence) are SEHNR and FQNEAQ. What the research found in general, with its limitations: After two AZD1222 doses, spike-specific TCR breadth and depth were significantly higher than at day 0 and than in MenACWY recipients. Participants were mostly white British, with more females than males. The authors suggested clonal diversity may have been underestimated. No day 14 peak-response samples were available, so repertoires were characterized only after the peak T cell response. The whole spike protein was spanned by vaccine-associated CD4 TCRs, and dominant responses were seen in regions 160-218 and 743-854. In the small 56-69-year group, the increase in depth fell short of significance, most likely because of low power. Reportedly, almost half of the unique spike-specific TCRs recognized epitopes lying outside the regions that are mutated in the B.1.351 and B.1.1.7 variants. Only five or six AZD1222 recipients were SARS-CoV-2 seropositive at baseline, limiting conclusions about previously exposed vaccinees.

The CDR3 regions of human TCRbeta chains were analyzed by immunosequencing. The study's own analysis went as follows. TCRs in the repertoires were matched against a reference library of SARS-CoV-2-specific TCRs that had been generated with the MIRA antigen-specificity platform. Breadth was defined as the fraction of unique TCRs that were SARS-CoV-2-associated, and depth was defined as the fraction of total T cells that were SARS-CoV-2-associated. Each spike-specific TCR was assigned to its reactive spike region and to a CD4 or CD8 class using the MIRA data. Log10-transformed breadth and depth values were compared by one-way ANOVA with Sidak's multiple comparisons tests. This is the immuneACCESS table as TCRdb keeps it, with only in-frame sequences that have V and J called. A part of the clones is gone; compared with another copy, unresolved V genes explain less than half, and the rest is unexplained. The V and J calls and the clone size are those of that table, but D and trimming were determined from the DNA. The sample records 110,000 to 150,000 clones, just over 85% of which are singletons. About 3% of the sample lies in the top ten.

The label giving this sample's time point can be read as: baseline before first vaccination. Samples from vaccinated people were obtained from the UK trials COV001 and COV002, which included a single-blind randomized controlled phase 2/3 trial of AZD1222 (ChAdOx1 nCoV-19) in healthy adults. Trial participant PBMC samples were collected at day 0 and day 28 after the second dose for TCRbeta chain sequencing. The chain is assembled from TRBV7-9 and TRBJ1-5, with TRBD1 perhaps the D gene, on 5 matching bases. This sequence originates from an adult in good health. The starting material was peripheral blood, obtained on day 0 of AZD1222 vaccination. CDR3 region: CASSPPGLGYQPQHF. The DNA sequence is given as TGTGCCAGCAGCCCTCCGGGGCTTGGGTACCAGCCCCAGCATTTT. The variable domain in full, with residues beyond the CDR3 obtained from the reference TRBV7-9 and TRBJ1-5 genes, is DTGVSQNPRHKITKRGQNVTFRCDPISEHNRLYWYRQTLGQGPEFLTYFQNEAQLEKSRLLSDRFSAERPKGSFSTLEIQRTEQGDSAMYLCASSPPGLGYQPQHFGDGTRLSIL.